This T cell receptor beta chain came from a study of T-cell reconstitution after alpha-beta-depleted transplantation in children. The TCRbeta library was prepared with unique molecular identifiers. From the PCR reads, TCRdb called clonotypes with MiXCR, one entry per CDR3 protein. The repertoire has about 610,000 distinct CDR3 sequences, more than 9% of them found once; the top ten carry less than 4.5%. The CDR3 runs 12 residues. V dropped 6 bases and J dropped 8 bases, with 14 bases sitting between them. CDR1 is DFQATT and CDR2 is SNEGSKA in the germline V gene (reference sequence). This sequence joins TRBV20-1 and TRBJ2-1; possible D gene TRBD2, 5 bases. Sequencing was performed on PBMCs from the stem cell graft donor, taken from the stem cell graft. This clonotype was obtained from a human donor who donated a stem cell graft to a child with acute myeloid leukemia. CDR3 loop: CSATLLDDEQFF. DNA of the CDR3: TGCAGTGCAACTTTACTAGACGATGAGCAGTTCTTC.